This entry features one TCR beta chain sequence. Its antigen is currently unknown. These data are taken from a study of cytomegalovirus exposure and HLA in healthy donors. Study as a whole: Within an early data release were 85 million or so unique TCRs drawn from HLA-typed donors.

The PCR used 60 Vbeta and 13 Jbeta primers. Only in-frame clones appear in the TCRdb table, and some are missing; sequencing was by immunoSEQ multiplex PCR. Recorded for this sample: about 75,000 clones. CDR1 and CDR2 from the germline V gene are PRHDT and FYEKMQ (reference sequence). The CDR3 consists of 16 residues. V was trimmed by 0 bases and J by 2 bases, leaving 12 bases between them. Points from the study as a whole: CMV serostatus was the sole immune exposure data available. The likely explanation for a cluster of highly shared sequence variants was sequencing artifact. The analysis excluded some indistinguishable V segments, including TRBV6-2 and TRBV6-3.

Sequencing used PBMCs. V and J are TRBV13 and TRBJ2-3; a possible D gene is TRBD1 (6 bases). This sequence was found in a young man in good health and CMV-seropositive. The CDR3, as DNA: TGTGCCAGCAGCTTAGGGCAGGGGACCTCCACAGATACGCAGTATTTT. Amino acids: CASSLGQGTSTDTQYF.